This TCR beta chain was obtained from a study of blood T cell repertoires in COVID-19. Turning to the study itself: COVID-19 samples, acute and convalescent, were from the United States, Italy and Spain. PBMCs, B-cell-depleted T cells, or T cells provided the cDNA or gDNA that made up the material.

Seattle enrolled patients during active infection and tracked them longitudinally. This clone was recorded only once. CDR1 is KGHSH and CDR2 is LQKENI in the germline V gene. The CDR3 is 16 residues long. V shed 3 bases and J 5 bases; nucleotides not matched to a gene: 5. Per the study methods: Amplification of reference gene primers was used by the study to estimate nucleated cell counts. The repertoire was sequenced with immunoSEQ multiplex PCR; TCRdb's copy has only in-frame clones and lacks some. Clonal size and the V and J genes are those of that table, whereas D and trimming came from the DNA. The sample has around 310,000 clones, almost 90% seen once.

The sequence was obtained from a middle-aged woman with COVID-19, enrolled during active disease. The chain joins TRBV18 to TRBJ1-6; 9 positions match TRBD1. The specimen was peripheral blood. The chain's CDR3 is CASSPSGDRDNSPLHF. The CDR3 bases are TGTGCCAGCTCACCGTCGGGGGACAGGGATAATTCACCCCTCCACTTT.